This is a list of T cell receptor beta chains from one sample in a study of Graves' ophthalmopathy and Graves' hyperthyroidism. A single record per CDR3 protein comes from TCRdb applying MiXCR to the multiplex PCR reads. The profile covers approximately 700,000 distinct CDR3 sequences, with about two fifths appearing a single time and about 3.3% taken by the ten largest. Material for sequencing was peripheral blood. The receptors stem from an adult man with Graves' ophthalmopathy. Each CDR3 is given with its conserved first and last residue. A D gene is named only where the DNA matches it firmly. Part of the rows lack a size; the others show once, few, many or a class for expanded clones.

clone_size: many; j_call: TRBJ1-5; v_call: TRBV4-2; d_call: -; cdr3_nt: TGTGCCAGCAGCCAAGCCACAGGGAGGGATCAGCCCCAGCATTTT; cdr3_aa: CASSQATGRDQPQHF
clone_size: -; j_call: TRBJ2-3; v_call: TRBV5-1; d_call: TRBD1; cdr3_nt: TGCGCCAGCAGCTTTATGGACAGGGATACGCAGTATTTT; cdr3_aa: CASSFMDRDTQYF
clone_size: once; j_call: TRBJ2-1; v_call: TRBV9; d_call: -; cdr3_nt: TGTGCCAGCAGCGTCTACAGTGGCCCGGGAAATGAGCAGTTCTTC; cdr3_aa: CASSVYSGPGNEQFF
clone_size: few; j_call: TRBJ1-5; v_call: TRBV19; d_call: -; cdr3_nt: TGTGCCAGTAGTATATCAAGCTCAGGGGTCAATCAGCCCCAGCATTTT; cdr3_aa: CASSISSSGVNQPQHF
clone_size: few; j_call: TRBJ2-7; v_call: TRBV2; d_call: -; cdr3_nt: TGTGCCAGCAGCTCCAGTCCCGGGACATCGGGAGAGCAGTACTTC; cdr3_aa: CASSSSPGTSGEQYF
clone_size: -; j_call: TRBJ2-7; v_call: TRBV5-1; d_call: -; cdr3_nt: TGCGCCAGCCGCTTGAGATATCGGGTTGTGGAAGAAAGCTCCTACGAGCAGTACTTC; cdr3_aa: CASRLRYRVVEESSYEQYF
clone_size: -; j_call: TRBJ1-2; v_call: TRBV29-1; d_call: -; cdr3_nt: TGCAGCGCTAAGAAGCGGATAGCGGGAGGCTACACCTTC; cdr3_aa: CSAKKRIAGGYTF
clone_size: many; j_call: TRBJ1-2; v_call: TRBV6-1; d_call: -; cdr3_nt: TGTGCCGCCCTAGGGCCCATATTC; cdr3_aa: CAALGPIF
clone_size: -; j_call: TRBJ2-3; v_call: TRBV11-2; d_call: -; cdr3_nt: TGTGCCAGCAGCTTAGACGGGACTCGGTATTTT; cdr3_aa: CASSLDGTRYF
clone_size: few; j_call: TRBJ1-4; v_call: TRBV10-3; d_call: -; cdr3_nt: TGTGCCAGCGGCAGGATAGCAACTAATGAAAAACTGTTTTTT; cdr3_aa: CASGRIATNEKLFF
clone_size: -; j_call: TRBJ2-3; v_call: TRBV29-1; d_call: -; cdr3_nt: TGCAGCTCCCAGGCCCTGGGCACAGATACGCAGTATTTT; cdr3_aa: CSSQALGTDTQYF
clone_size: many; j_call: TRBJ1-5; v_call: TRBV7-2; d_call: -; cdr3_nt: TGTGCCAGCAGCTTAGATCTCACAGGGTATTATCAGCCCCAGCATTTT; cdr3_aa: CASSLDLTGYYQPQHF
clone_size: -; j_call: TRBJ2-5; v_call: TRBV7-6; d_call: -; cdr3_nt: TGTGCCAGCAGCTCCAGACAGGATCAGCCCCAGTACTTC; cdr3_aa: CASSSRQDQPQYF
clone_size: -; j_call: TRBJ1-2; v_call: TRBV25-1; d_call: -; cdr3_nt: TGTGCCAGCGTAGCCGGACAGAAATATGGCTACACCTTC; cdr3_aa: CASVAGQKYGYTF
clone_size: -; j_call: TRBJ1-6; v_call: TRBV29-1; d_call: -; cdr3_nt: TGCAGCGGGGGGGACGGGACTGTCTGTAATTCACCCCTCCACTTT; cdr3_aa: CSGGDGTVCNSPLHF
clone_size: -; j_call: TRBJ2-5; v_call: TRBV29-1; d_call: -; cdr3_nt: TGCAGCGTTGAGGGGGGGCTAGGGGGATTTGAGACCCAGTACTTC; cdr3_aa: CSVEGGLGGFETQYF
clone_size: many; j_call: TRBJ2-5; v_call: TRBV24-1; d_call: TRBD2; cdr3_nt: TGTGCCACCAGTGATGATGCGGGAGGGGAGACCCAGTACTTC; cdr3_aa: CATSDDAGGETQYF
clone_size: many; j_call: TRBJ1-3; v_call: TRBV16; d_call: -; cdr3_nt: TGTGCCAGCAGCCAAGATGCGGGTACTGGAAACACCATATATTTT; cdr3_aa: CASSQDAGTGNTIYF
clone_size: many; j_call: TRBJ2-5; v_call: TRBV7-9; d_call: -; cdr3_nt: TGTGCCAGCAGCTCCATAGACCGGTACCAAGAGACCCAGTACTTC; cdr3_aa: CASSSIDRYQETQYF
clone_size: many; j_call: TRBJ1-1; v_call: TRBV12-3/TRBV12-4; d_call: -; cdr3_nt: TGTGCCAGCAGTTTAGAATCCACTGAAGCTTTCTTT; cdr3_aa: CASSLESTEAFF
clone_size: -; j_call: TRBJ2-5; v_call: TRBV25-1; d_call: TRBD1; cdr3_nt: TGTGCCAGCAGCGTTGAGGGGACAGGGAAGGAAGAGACCCAGTACTTC; cdr3_aa: CASSVEGTGKEETQYF
clone_size: few; j_call: TRBJ1-1; v_call: TRBV5-6; d_call: -; cdr3_nt: TGTGCCAGCAGCTACTCATATACCAAGGGGGTCCCTGAAGCTTTCTTT; cdr3_aa: CASSYSYTKGVPEAFF
clone_size: many; j_call: TRBJ1-2; v_call: TRBV29-1; d_call: -; cdr3_nt: TGCAGCGTTGAGCCTCGACAGGCGGTCTATGGCTACACCTTC; cdr3_aa: CSVEPRQAVYGYTF
clone_size: -; j_call: TRBJ2-5; v_call: TRBV7-8; d_call: -; cdr3_nt: TGTGCCAGCAGCACCGCTCGGACACGTAGCAATCAGCCCCAGTACTTC; cdr3_aa: CASSTARTRSNQPQYF
clone_size: -; j_call: TRBJ2-5; v_call: TRBV10-3; d_call: TRBD2; cdr3_nt: TGTGCCATCAGTCGGGGGACTAGCGGAGTACAAGAGACCCAGTACTTC; cdr3_aa: CAISRGTSGVQETQYF
clone_size: many; j_call: TRBJ1-1; v_call: TRBV5-1; d_call: -; cdr3_nt: TGCGCCAGCAGCTTGGCCGTCGAAGGCACTGAAGCTTTCTTT; cdr3_aa: CASSLAVEGTEAFF
clone_size: many; j_call: TRBJ2-7; v_call: TRBV7-2; d_call: TRBD2; cdr3_nt: TGTGCCAGCAGCTTCGCCCAAGGAGGAACTAGCGGTACCTACGAGCAGTACTTC; cdr3_aa: CASSFAQGGTSGTYEQYF
clone_size: many; j_call: TRBJ1-2; v_call: TRBV2; d_call: TRBD1; cdr3_nt: TGTGCCAGCAGTGAAATACAGGGGAACTATGGCTACACCTTC; cdr3_aa: CASSEIQGNYGYTF
clone_size: many; j_call: TRBJ1-1; v_call: TRBV7-9; d_call: -; cdr3_nt: TGTGCCAGCAGCTTGGGGGGGGCGAACACTGAAGCTTTCTTT; cdr3_aa: CASSLGGANTEAFF
clone_size: -; j_call: TRBJ1-2; v_call: TRBV29-1; d_call: TRBD1; cdr3_nt: TGCAGCGTAGCAGAGGGGGGACAGGGAAATGGCTACACCTTC; cdr3_aa: CSVAEGGQGNGYTF
clone_size: few; j_call: TRBJ1-2; v_call: TRBV7-2; d_call: -; cdr3_nt: TGTGCCAGCAGCATCCGGGCCGTATTTTTGGATGGCTACACCTTC; cdr3_aa: CASSIRAVFLDGYTF
clone_size: -; j_call: TRBJ2-7; v_call: TRBV2; d_call: -; cdr3_nt: TGTGCCAGCAGCCGGTCCCCCTCCTACGAGCAGTACTTC; cdr3_aa: CASSRSPSYEQYF
clone_size: many; j_call: TRBJ1-1; v_call: TRBV29-1; d_call: -; cdr3_nt: TGCAGCGTTGAACCCTGTGAAGCTTTCTTT; cdr3_aa: CSVEPCEAFF
clone_size: -; j_call: TRBJ1-1; v_call: TRBV7-2; d_call: -; cdr3_nt: TGTGCCAGCAGCTTGGCCGGGGTCTCTGCGAACACTGAAGCTTTCTTT; cdr3_aa: CASSLAGVSANTEAFF
clone_size: many; j_call: TRBJ1-5; v_call: TRBV6-2/TRBV6-3; d_call: -; cdr3_nt: TGTGCCAGCAGTTACGGGGTTCAGCCCCAGCATTTT; cdr3_aa: CASSYGVQPQHF
clone_size: -; j_call: TRBJ2-3; v_call: TRBV25-1; d_call: -; cdr3_nt: TGTGCCAGCAGTGACTCGGGCACAGATACGCAGTATTTT; cdr3_aa: CASSDSGTDTQYF
clone_size: few; j_call: TRBJ1-1; v_call: TRBV5-1; d_call: -; cdr3_nt: TGCGCCAGCAGCCAAGGGTCCACTGAAGCTTTCTTT; cdr3_aa: CASSQGSTEAFF
clone_size: -; j_call: TRBJ1-2; v_call: TRBV10-3; d_call: -; cdr3_nt: TGTGCCATCAGTGGGCGCGATTATGGCTACACCTTC; cdr3_aa: CAISGRDYGYTF
clone_size: -; j_call: TRBJ1-1; v_call: TRBV7-9; d_call: -; cdr3_nt: TGTGCCAGCAGCCAAGAAGTGAGGGCCAACACTGAAGCTTTCTTT; cdr3_aa: CASSQEVRANTEAFF
clone_size: many; j_call: TRBJ2-7; v_call: TRBV2; d_call: -; cdr3_nt: TGTGCCAGCAGTGAAGCGTGGGACACACCCGCCATCGACGAGCAGTACTTC; cdr3_aa: CASSEAWDTPAIDEQYF
clone_size: many; j_call: TRBJ1-1; v_call: TRBV7-8; d_call: -; cdr3_nt: TGTGCCAGCAGCTTAGAGCTCGGCCGGCACACTGAAGCTTTCTTT; cdr3_aa: CASSLELGRHTEAFF
clone_size: -; j_call: TRBJ2-5; v_call: TRBV20-1; d_call: -; cdr3_nt: TGCAGTGCTCGGGGAAGGGGGACTGGCGGGGGACCTGGGACCCAGTACTTC; cdr3_aa: CSARGRGTGGGPGTQYF
clone_size: many; j_call: TRBJ2-7; v_call: TRBV29-1; d_call: -; cdr3_nt: TGCAGCGCGACCTCTGCGGGGCAAACGACCTCCTACGAGCAGTACTTC; cdr3_aa: CSATSAGQTTSYEQYF
clone_size: many; j_call: TRBJ1-2; v_call: TRBV25-1; d_call: TRBD1; cdr3_nt: TGTGCCAGCAGGGACAGGGCGAGCTACACCTTC; cdr3_aa: CASRDRASYTF
clone_size: -; j_call: TRBJ2-3; v_call: TRBV29-1; d_call: TRBD2; cdr3_nt: TGCAGCTCCTTAGCGGGTCTCGGTGATACGCAGTATTTT; cdr3_aa: CSSLAGLGDTQYF
clone_size: many; j_call: TRBJ2-7; v_call: TRBV7-8; d_call: -; cdr3_nt: TGTGCCAGCAGCTTAGAAGCGGGCTACTTCTACGAGCAGTACTTC; cdr3_aa: CASSLEAGYFYEQYF
clone_size: few; j_call: TRBJ2-2; v_call: TRBV11-3; d_call: -; cdr3_nt: TGTGCCAGCAGCCCCCCCCCCGGGGAGCTGTTTTTT; cdr3_aa: CASSPPPGELFF
clone_size: many; j_call: TRBJ1-2; v_call: TRBV7-8; d_call: -; cdr3_nt: TGTGCCAGCAGCTTAGCAGGCAAGGGAAATGGCTACACCTTC; cdr3_aa: CASSLAGKGNGYTF
clone_size: -; j_call: TRBJ2-2; v_call: TRBV6-5; d_call: -; cdr3_nt: TGTACCAGCAGGCCCAGGACAGCGAACACCGGGGAGCTGTTTTTT; cdr3_aa: CTSRPRTANTGELFF
clone_size: -; j_call: TRBJ1-1; v_call: TRBV7-2; d_call: -; cdr3_nt: TGTGCAGGGGGCACTGAAGCTTTCTTT; cdr3_aa: CAGGTEAFF
clone_size: -; j_call: TRBJ1-5; v_call: TRBV12-3/TRBV12-4; d_call: -; cdr3_nt: TGTGCCAGCACCCTCAGAGGGCTGGGTCAGCCCCAGCATTTT; cdr3_aa: CASTLRGLGQPQHF
clone_size: few; j_call: TRBJ1-4; v_call: TRBV5-1; d_call: -; cdr3_nt: TGCGCCAGCAGGCCGGGAGCCACTAATGAAAAACTGTTTTTT; cdr3_aa: CASRPGATNEKLFF